A single sample gave rise to the 23 T cell receptor beta chains below, sequenced in a study of metastatic and nonmetastatic thyroid tumors. TCRdb reanalyzed the PCR reads with MiXCR. This table holds about 18,000 clones, 34% found once. Every patient underwent thyroid surgery untreated. Sample: tumor tissue. Receptors originate from a male donor with papillary thyroid cancer or a benign thyroid nodule (not recorded which). Some clones in this sample may be carry-over from other donors' samples.

This clone counts as medium-sized. The chain uses TRBV30 and TRBJ2-3; 11 bases map to TRBD2. The CDR3 covers 15 residues. The germline CDR1 and CDR2 sequences are GTSNPN and SVGIG (reference sequence). With V trimmed by 0 bases and J by 6 bases, 5 bases remained unmatched. DNA of the CDR3: TGTGCCTGGAGTGTACTAGCGGGAGTAGGGGATACGCAGTATTTT. It is translated as CAWSVLAGVGDTQYF.

This clone was counted only a few times. J is TRBJ2-3 and V is TRBV6-5; possible D gene TRBD2, 6 bases. CDR3 length: 15 amino acids. Trimming removed 0 bases from V and 4 bases from J, with 11 bases in between. CDR1 and CDR2 from the germline V gene are MNHEY and SVGAGI. Here the CDR3 DNA reads TGTGCCAGCAGTTACTCCCTGGGGGGTGCAGATACGCAGTATTTT. Translation: CASSYSLGGADTQYF.

This sequence joins TRBV6-1 and TRBJ2-5, with D maybe TRBD2 (5 bases). Between the trimmed V and J ends, which lost 0 bases and 3 bases, there was a span of 17 bases. CDR1 and CDR2 (germline): MNHNS, SASEGT. This CDR3 has 17 residues. The CDR3 DNA reads TGTGCCAGCAGTGAAGCGCGGGCTCCCGAAGGTAAAGAGACCCAGTACTTC. Translating it yields CASSEARAPEGKETQYF.

This clone showed up just a few times. The rearrangement links TRBV10-2 to TRBJ2-7; 11 bases match TRBD1. J gave up 6 bases and V 7 bases, and 5 bases lay outside the gene matches. CDR1 is WSHSY, CDR2 SAAADI, per germline. The CDR3 contains 13 residues. As DNA, the CDR3 is TGCGCCAGCATCCGGGACAGGGGGTGCGAGCAGTACTTC. Its protein product is CASIRDRGCEQYF.

With regard to this clone: An end of the junction does not agree with germline; a read error may underlie this. The rearrangement links TRBV6-1 to TRBJ2-6; either TRBD1 or TRBD2 may fit D (5 bases each). The germline V gene encodes CDR1 MNHNS and CDR2 SASEGT. The CDR3 is 17 residues long. CDR3: CDSNQRTGTSGANVLTF. The DNA of the CDR3 is TGTGACAGCAACCAACGGACCGGGACCTCTGGGGCCAACGTCCTGACTTTC.

This clone was observed many times. This chain uses TRBV28 with TRBJ1-5; D ambiguous. The CDR3 totals 13 residues. In germline, CDR1 is MDHEN, CDR2 SYDVKM. The ends were cut back, 6 bases at V and 1 base at J, with 7 bases in the middle. CDR3 in DNA: TGTGCCAGCAGAGAATTCAGCAATCAGCCCCAGCATTTT. Amino acid sequence: CASREFSNQPQHF.

This sequence joins TRBV9 and TRBJ2-6, with 8 nucleotides matching TRBD1. J gave up 1 base and V 4 bases, and 10 bases lay outside the gene matches. Looked up from germline, CDR1 is SGDLS and CDR2 is YYNGEE. This CDR3 comprises 18 residues. CDR3 region: CASSLGRQGTSGANVLTF. The CDR3 bases are TGTGCCAGCAGCTTAGGGAGACAGGGGACATCTGGGGCCAACGTCCTGACTTTC. Full variable domain (outside the CDR3, taken from reference TRBV9 and TRBJ2-6): DSGVTQTPKHLITATGQRVTLRCSPRSGDLSVYWYQQSLDQGLQFLIQYYNGEERAKGNILERFSAQQFPDLHSELNLSSLELGDSALYFCASSLGRQGTSGANVLTFGAGSRLTVL.

By share of the sample, this clone is medium-sized. The CDR3 DNA reads as TGTGCCAGTAGTATAGACTGGACCGGGGAGCTGTTTTTT. This gives the protein CASSIDWTGELFF. The chain employs TRBV19 and TRBJ2-2, with D uncertain. CDR1 is LNHDA, CDR2 SQIVND, per germline (reference sequence). CDR3 length equals 13 residues. The germline V and J ends were trimmed by 0 bases and 5 bases, with 4 bases remaining between them.

J is TRBJ1-6 and V is TRBV4-1, with a weak D call TRBD1 (6 bases). V shed 1 base and J shed 5 bases, with 21 bases lying between them. Germline CDR1 MGHRA, CDR2 YSYEKL. CDR3 length: 19 amino acids. CDR3 protein: CASSQGGASWTVNNSPLHF. The CDR3 DNA follows: TGCGCCAGCAGCCAAGGAGGGGCATCGTGGACAGTGAATAATTCACCCCTCCACTTT.

As regards this clone: The junction shows a germline mismatch at one end, possibly a read error. V and J are TRBV20-1 and TRBJ2-7; 8 bases are shared with TRBD2. The CDR3 covers 12 residues. Germline-derived CDR1 and CDR2 are DFQATT and SNEGSKA (reference sequence). The CDR3 nucleotides read TGCAGTGCTCGAGAGCGGGAGTCCGATCAGTACTTC. It yields the protein CSARERESDQYF.

Of note for this clone: One end of the junction does not line up with germline, which may come from a read error. The chain employs TRBV4-1 and TRBJ2-1; D gene ambiguous. The CDR3 consists of 14 residues. CDR1 is MGHRA and CDR2 is YSYEKL in the germline V gene. The CDR3 reads CACSQDGPYNEQFF. Here the CDR3 DNA reads TGCGCCTGCAGCCAAGATGGTCCCTACAATGAGCAGTTCTTC.

The sample holds many counts of this clone. The J gene is TRBJ2-2, the V gene TRBV20-1; maybe TRBD2 (7 bases). The CDR3 runs to 14 residues. The V gene's germline CDR1 is DFQATT and CDR2 SNEGSKA (reference sequence). The CDR3 sequence: CNAQGGGNTGELFF. The CDR3 region has the DNA TGCAATGCCCAGGGAGGGGGGAACACCGGGGAGCTGTTTTTT.

The sample holds a few counts of this clone. This chain joins TRBV12-3 or TRBV12-4 and TRBJ1-1, with a tentative D call TRBD1 (5 bases). The CDR3 consists of 14 residues. Trimming removed 8 bases at V and 5 bases at J, with 18 bases between. CDR3 protein: CASGRGSPHTEAFF. The CDR3 coding sequence is TGTGCCAGCGGAAGGGGCTCTCCTCATACTGAAGCTTTCTTT.

This clone showed up many times. DNA for the CDR3: TGCAGTGCTAGTCGGGAGTTGGATGAGCAGTTCTTC. Translation gives CSASRELDEQFF. The chain joins TRBV20-1 to TRBJ2-1, with a weak D call TRBD2 (6 bases). The ends were cut back, 3 bases at V and 8 bases at J, with 11 bases in the middle. CDR3 size: 12 residues. From germline, CDR1 is DFQATT and CDR2 SNEGSKA (reference sequence).

This clone was recorded at least ten times. V usage is TRBV19 and J usage is TRBJ2-1, with 9 bases aligning to TRBD2. CDR1 and CDR2 (germline): LNHDA, SQIVND (reference sequence). CDR3 length equals 15 residues. The trim removed 5 bases at V and 7 bases at J, leaving 9 bases unmatched. The CDR3, as DNA: TGTGCCAGTAGTCCCGCCGCGGGGGGGAGGAATGAGCAGTTCTTC. Encoded protein: CASSPAAGGRNEQFF.

The V gene is TRBV27, the J gene TRBJ2-7, with TRBD1 matching over 7 bases. This CDR3 comprises 13 residues. The J segment lost 2 bases and the V segment lost 5 bases, leaving 3 bases of the junction unmatched. Per germline, CDR1 MNHEY and CDR2 SMNVEV (reference sequence). CDR3 amino acids: CASSRQGPYEQYF. Written as DNA, the CDR3 is TGTGCCAGCAGTCGACAGGGTCCCTACGAGCAGTACTTC.

This CDR3 is CATSRQGAGANVLTF. The CDR3 DNA is TGTGCCACCAGCAGACAGGGGGCTGGGGCCAACGTCCTGACTTTC. V is TRBV15 and J is TRBJ2-6; 7 bases fit TRBD1. Germline CDR1 is LNHNV and CDR2 is YYDKDF (reference sequence). The CDR3 loop spans 15 amino acids. Germline trimming cut 2 bases from V and 2 bases from J; bases unmatched to any gene: 0.

This clone was picked up many times. The chain joins TRBV9 to TRBJ1-4; D gene uncertain. The V gene lost 0 bases and the J gene lost 4 bases, with 7 bases spanning the gap. CDR3 length: 14 amino acids. From germline, CDR1 is SGDLS and CDR2 YYNGEE. The DNA for the CDR3 is TGTGCCAGCAGCGTAGGCCAAGGTAATGAAAAACTGTTTTTT. Protein product: CASSVGQGNEKLFF.

The chain carries TRBV3-1 and TRBJ1-2; D is unclear. With 1 base removed from V and 5 bases from J, the gap between germline ends came to 5 bases. The CDR3 covers 12 residues. Germline V lookup: CDR1 LGHDT, CDR2 YNNKEL (reference sequence). The CDR3 sequence is CASSQGDYGYTF. The CDR3 DNA reads as TGTGCCAGCAGCCAAGGAGATTATGGCTACACCTTC.

Notes on this clone: The CDR3 end shows no conserved phenylalanine or tryptophan, and so a read error is likely. The rearrangement links TRBV20-1 to TRBJ1-5, with D unresolved. CDR3 size: 12 residues. The V end was cut by 5 bases, the J end by 11 bases, with 16 bases between. Germline V gene data show CDR1 as DFQATT and CDR2 as SNEGSKA (reference sequence). The CDR3, as DNA: TGCAGTGCTTGCGTCGTCCGTGGGGCCCAGCATCTT. The encoded protein is CSACVVRGAQHL.

In its sample, this clone was seen a few times. The junction and the germline gene differ at one end; a read error may be behind it. V usage is TRBV28 and J usage is TRBJ2-7; 7 bases are shared with TRBD2. CDR3 length: 15 residues. Germline lookup yields CDR1 MDHEN and CDR2 SYDVKM. The CDR3 sequence is CASSELTSIYYEQYF. Written as DNA, the CDR3 is TGCGCCAGCAGCGAGTTGACTAGCATCTACTACGAGCAGTACTTC.

This chain links TRBV7-9 with TRBJ1-2, with 8 bases lining up with TRBD1. V lost 5 bases, J lost 3 bases, and 8 bases stayed unmatched. CDR1 and CDR2 (germline): SEHNR, FQNEAQ (reference sequence). This CDR3 has 15 amino acids. CDR3 sequence (DNA): TGTGCCAGCAGCCTTGGACAGGGCGGGGACTATGGCTACACCTTC. This translates into CASSLGQGGDYGYTF.

This clone counts as medium-sized. The rearrangement uses TRBV7-2 and TRBJ2-1, with 8 bases lining up with TRBD2. The length of the CDR3 is 15 residues. Germline lookup yields CDR1 SGHTA and CDR2 FQGNSA. V shed 1 base, J shed 10 bases, and the junction held 9 bases outside the gene matches. The CDR3 is CASSLVISGKGEQFF. The CDR3 DNA follows: TGTGCCAGCAGCTTAGTAATTAGCGGGAAGGGCGAGCAGTTCTTC.